Following are 25 T cell receptor beta chains from one sample sequenced in a study of breast tumors, draining lymph nodes, adjacent tissues. Breast cancer patients provided tissue from their axillary draining lymph nodes. TCRdb re-called the multiplex PCR reads through MiXCR, storing one row per CDR3 protein. The sample consists of 190,000 or so distinct CDR3 sequences, 30% to 40% of them appearing once. The material sequenced was axillary lymph node tissue. The receptors originated from a female donor with breast cancer. Some clones in this sample may be carry-over from other donors' samples.

The chain carries TRBV9 and TRBJ1-1; D remains ambiguous. The V gene lost 0 bases and the J gene lost 6 bases, with 9 bases spanning the gap. The CDR3 sequence is 13 residues long. Germline loops: CDR1 SGDLS, CDR2 YYNGEE. CDR3 bases: TGTGCCAGCAGCGTAGAGGGCTTCGCTGAAGCTTTCTTT. Amino acid sequence: CASSVEGFAEAFF.

This clonotype occurred many times. The chain joins TRBV7-2 to TRBJ2-5; D not certain. The CDR3 covers 14 residues. V was trimmed by 1 base and J by 1 base, leaving 7 bases between them. Germline CDR1 is SGHTA and CDR2 is FQGNSA. The CDR3 DNA sequence: TGTGCCAGCAGCTTAGGACATTCCCAAGAGACCCAGTACTTC. It yields the protein CASSLGHSQETQYF.

The chain links TRBV5-1 to TRBJ2-5, with D perhaps matching TRBD1 (6 bases). Germline CDR1 is SGHRS and CDR2 is YFSETQ. V was shortened by 0 bases and J by 3 bases, with 9 bases between the two germline ends. There are 14 residues in the CDR3. CDR3 in DNA: TGCGCCAGCAGCTTGGGGGGGCCTAAAGAGACCCAGTACTTC. Its protein product is CASSLGGPKETQYF.

V is TRBV7-9 and J is TRBJ2-5, with TRBD2 matching over 8 bases. The last part of the DNA fits TRBJ2-7 better; the J call may be wrong. Germline loops: CDR1 SEHNR, CDR2 FQNEAQ (reference sequence). The CDR3 totals 16 residues. The CDR3 is CASSLDLAGGSYEQYF. The DNA of the CDR3 is TGTGCCAGCAGCTTAGATCTCGCGGGGGGCTCCTACGAGCAGTACTTC.

This clonotype was found many times. The rearrangement links TRBV30 to TRBJ1-3; 7 bases map to TRBD1. The germline gives CDR1 GTSNPN, CDR2 SVGIG (reference sequence). The junction had 5 bases not matched to a gene; V was cut back by 4 bases and J by 2 bases. The CDR3 sequence is 14 residues long. CDR3 in DNA: TGTGCCTGGATCCCCAGGGGGGCTGGAAACACCATATATTTT. Translated, it gives CAWIPRGAGNTIYF.

This clonotype has ten or more counts. This chain connects TRBV7-2 to TRBJ2-7; 10 bases line up with TRBD2. The CDR3 has 15 residues. The germline V gene encodes CDR1 SGHTA and CDR2 FQGNSA. V shed 1 base and J 2 bases; nucleotides not matched to a gene: 2. The CDR3 loop reads CASSLGTSGTYEQYF. Written as DNA, the CDR3 is TGTGCCAGCAGCTTAGGGACTAGCGGAACCTACGAGCAGTACTTC.

This chain connects TRBV7-8 to TRBJ2-1; either TRBD1 or TRBD2 may supply D (5 bases each). Per the germline V gene, CDR1 is SGHVS and CDR2 is FQNEAQ. With 9 bases removed from V and 7 bases from J, the gap between germline ends came to 25 bases. CDR3 length: 16 residues. The CDR3 coding sequence is TGTGCCAGTAGTACCGCCGGACTCGGGGCCCCTAATGAGCAGTTCTTC. Protein sequence: CASSTAGLGAPNEQFF.

In the case of this clonotype: A read error is possible here, since a much larger clone lies one base away. The V call is TRBV28, the J call TRBJ1-2, with TRBD1 identical over 7 bases. The CDR3 has 15 residues. V shed 6 bases and J 4 bases; nucleotides not matched to a gene: 11. CDR1 MDHEN and CDR2 SYDVKM come from the germline V gene. CDR3 loop: CASRRDSPLSYGYTF. DNA of the CDR3: TGTGCCAGCAGGAGGGACAGCCCCTTGAGCTATGGCTACACCTTC.

This clonotype was detected many times. The chain combines TRBV7-8 with TRBJ1-6; unclear D gene. Trimming cost V 1 base and J 5 bases, with 9 bases left between them. CDR1 and CDR2 (germline): SGHVS, FQNEAQ. The CDR3 consists of 15 residues. The CDR3 protein is CASSLDTRNNSPLHF. In DNA, the CDR3 is TGTGCCAGCAGCTTAGACACTAGAAATAATTCACCCCTCCACTTT.

This clonotype was recorded at least ten times. The gene calls are TRBV5-8 and TRBJ1-6; D may be TRBD1 (5 bases). Germline V gene lookup returns CDR1 SGHTS and CDR2 YDEGEE. The V gene lost 4 bases and the J gene lost 7 bases, with 12 bases spanning the gap. The CDR3 has 14 amino acids. CDR3 sequence: CASSLGGTNSPLHF. The CDR3 coding sequence is TGTGCCAGCAGCCTCGGGGGGACGAATTCACCCCTCCACTTT.

In this sample, this clonotype turned up many times. The CDR3 loop is CASSLGTSGNTGELFF. The CDR3 DNA reads as TGTGCCAGCAGCCTAGGGACTAGCGGGAACACCGGGGAGCTGTTTTTT. The chain uses TRBV3-1 and TRBJ2-2; 11 bases align to TRBD2. The V segment lost 4 bases and the J segment 1 base; nucleotides outside the gene matches: 2. Germline V gene data show CDR1 as LGHDT and CDR2 as YNNKEL (reference sequence). CDR3 length equals 16 residues.

This clonotype came up many times. The chain combines TRBV6-5 with TRBJ2-7; TRBD1 might be the D (7 bases). CDR1 and CDR2 (germline): MNHEY, SVGAGI. V dropped 0 bases and J dropped 1 base, with 19 bases sitting between them. This CDR3 comprises 18 residues. CDR3 coding DNA: TGTGCCAGCAGTTACTCTTGGGCGTGGGGGGACAGTTCCTACGAGCAGTACTTC. Encoded protein: CASSYSWAWGDSSYEQYF.

This clonotype was seen many times. CDR3 residues: CAWSVGVTQFF. DNA of the CDR3: TGTGCCTGGAGTGTAGGGGTGACGCAGTTCTTC. The V and J genes are TRBV30 and TRBJ2-1, with D perhaps matching TRBD1 (5 bases). The CDR3 runs 11 residues. Germline V lookup: CDR1 GTSNPN, CDR2 SVGIG (reference sequence). Between the trimmed V and J ends, which lost 0 bases and 12 bases, there was a span of 9 bases. Looking up the rest from reference TRBV30 and TRBJ2-1 gives the full variable domain: SQTIHQWPATLVQPVGSPLSLECTVEGTSNPNLYWYRQAAGRGLQLLFYSVGIGQISSEVPQNLSASRPQDRQFILSSKKLLLSDSGFYLCAWSVGVTQFFGPGTRLTVL.

The gene calls are TRBV7-9 and TRBJ1-1; D perhaps matches TRBD1 (5 bases). The CDR3 is 12 residues long. Germline lookup yields CDR1 SEHNR and CDR2 FQNEAQ (reference sequence). V gave up 5 bases and J gave up 4 bases, with 8 bases separating them. This chain's CDR3 is CASSRDGTEAFF. The CDR3 bases are TGTGCCAGCAGCCGGGACGGCACTGAAGCTTTCTTT.

This chain joins TRBV28 and TRBJ2-3; 7 bases align to TRBD2. This CDR3 is built from 13 residues. V gave up 10 bases and J gave up 2 bases; unmatched junction bases: 6. CDR1 is MDHEN, CDR2 SYDVKM, per germline. The CDR3 DNA reads as TGTGCCAAACTAGCGCCCCTCACAGATACGCAGTATTTT. This translates into CAKLAPLTDTQYF. The full variable domain, completed using reference TRBV28 and TRBJ2-3, is DVKVTQSSRYLVKRTGEKVFLECVQDMDHENMFWYRQDPGLGLRLIYFSYDVKMKEKGDIPEGYSVSREKKERFSLILESASTNQTSMYLCAKLAPLTDTQYFGPGTRLTVL.

The rearrangement links TRBV13 to TRBJ2-2; D is undetermined. The CDR3 extends over 13 amino acids. Germline V gene sequence: CDR1 PRHDT, CDR2 FYEKMQ (reference sequence). The ends were cut back, 6 bases at V and 9 bases at J, with 14 bases in the middle. The CDR3 is CASSEWDVRELFF. The CDR3 nucleotides read TGTGCCAGCAGTGAATGGGATGTGAGGGAGCTGTTTTTT.

To note about this clonotype: This could be a read error, since a much larger clone is one nucleotide away. J is TRBJ2-5 and V is TRBV7-9; D could derive from TRBD1 or TRBD2 (5 bases each). CDR3 size: 14 residues. Germline CDR1 is SEHNR and CDR2 is FQNEAQ (reference sequence). Between the trimmed V and J ends, which lost 1 base and 7 bases, there was a span of 13 bases. CDR3: CASSLGPGRRTQYF. The CDR3 DNA reads as TGTGCCAGCAGCTTAGGCCCGGGACGGAGGACCCAGTACTTC.

This clonotype was seen a handful of times. A clone one base away is much larger, so this may be a read error. V is TRBV7-8 and J is TRBJ2-7, with 9 bases matching TRBD1. This CDR3 is 15 amino acids long. Germline values: CDR1 SGHVS, CDR2 FQNEAQ. CDR3 DNA sequence: TGTGCCAGCAGCTTAGCCGGGACAGGGCCTAAGGAGCAGCACTTC. This encodes CASSLAGTGPKEQHF.

The table lists this clonotype with many counts. This chain connects TRBV5-5 to TRBJ1-3; 7 bases are shared with TRBD1. V was clipped by 4 bases and J by 4 bases; unmatched bases: 11. This CDR3 contains 16 residues. CDR1 and CDR2 from the germline V gene are SGHKS and YYEKEE (reference sequence). The CDR3 DNA reads as TGTGCCAGCAGCCGAACGAAGGGGGCGGACGGAAACACCATATATTTT. This translates into CASSRTKGADGNTIYF. Complete variable domain (other parts from reference TRBV5-5 and TRBJ1-3): DAGVTQSPTHLIKTRGQQVTLRCSPISGHKSVSWYQQVLGQGPQFIFQYYEKEERGRGNFPDRFSARQFPNYSSELNVNALLLGDSALYLCASSRTKGADGNTIYFGEGSWLTVV.

At least ten counts were recorded for this clonotype. The rearrangement links TRBV10-2 to TRBJ1-5, with D unclear. The CDR3 runs to 15 residues. Trimming left V 5 bases short and J 5 bases short, with 16 bases between. The germline V gene encodes CDR1 WSHSY and CDR2 SAAADI. CDR3 protein: CASSRPGEWDQPQHF. Here the CDR3 DNA reads TGCGCCAGCAGTCGCCCGGGAGAGTGGGATCAGCCCCAGCATTTT.

This clonotype appeared many times. This chain connects TRBV19 to TRBJ1-5; the match to TRBD1 covers 8 bases. CDR1 and CDR2 from the germline V gene are LNHDA and SQIVND (reference sequence). This CDR3 has 19 residues. V lost 5 bases, J lost 4 bases, and 19 bases stayed unmatched. CDR3 coding DNA: TGTGCCAGTAGTTCGACCGGGACAGGTTTCCCGTACTCAAATCAGCCCCAGCATTTT. Protein: CASSSTGTGFPYSNQPQHF.

This clonotype occurred a few times. Possible read error: a much larger clone is one base away. The chain employs TRBV6-2 or TRBV6-3 and TRBJ1-6; D not certain. With 5 bases removed from V and 10 bases from J, the gap between germline ends came to 15 bases. Germline lookup yields CDR1 MNHEY and CDR2 SVGEGT. The CDR3 has 14 amino acids. The chain's CDR3 is CASSHLADGSPLHF. DNA for the CDR3: TGTGCCAGCAGTCACTTGGCGGATGGGTCACCCCTCCACTTT.

A word on this clonotype: Since a much larger clone is just one base distant, this may be a read error. For the CDR3, the DNA is TGTGCCAGCAGCTCCGCCGGGATGGGGGCAGATACGCAGTGTTTT. Protein: CASSSAGMGADTQCF. This chain links TRBV5-6 with TRBJ2-3, with D perhaps matching TRBD1 (6 bases). Germline-derived CDR1 and CDR2 are SGHDT and YYEEEE. The CDR3 extends over 15 amino acids.

This clonotype was observed at least ten times. V and J are TRBV5-1 and TRBJ2-5; 11 bases align to TRBD1. The CDR3 runs to 16 residues. Looked up from germline, CDR1 is SGHRS and CDR2 is YFSETQ. V shed 3 bases, J shed 3 bases, and the junction held 7 bases outside the gene matches. The CDR3 protein is CASSYGQGASEETQYF. The CDR3 DNA reads as TGCGCCAGCAGCTACGGACAGGGGGCTTCGGAAGAGACCCAGTACTTC.

A few counts support this clonotype. This likely comes from a read error, as the CDR3 has no conserved phenylalanine or tryptophan at its end. The gene calls are TRBV18 and TRBJ1-2; perhaps TRBD1 as D (5 bases). The CDR3 runs to 13 residues. The germline CDR1 and CDR2 sequences are KGHSH and LQKENI. Trimming took off 3 bases at V and 0 bases at J, with 5 bases between the two ends. CDR3 bases: TGTGCCAGCTCACCGGGACCTAACTATGGCTACACCTCC. Its protein is CASSPGPNYGYTS.